This T cell receptor beta chain came from a study of T cells in Graves' hyperthyroidism and ophthalmopathy. TCR beta CDR3 regions were amplified from RNA. First-round RT-PCR with HTBI primers amplified the TCR CDR3 region. TCRdb independently ran MiXCR on the multiplex PCR reads; one entry per CDR3 protein. The profile shows fewer than 400,000 distinct CDR3 sequences, around 14% of them singletons. V lost 1 base and J lost 12; bases outside the gene matches: 8. The CDR3 has 14 residues. Germline V gene sequence: CDR1 SEHNR, CDR2 FQNEAQ (reference sequence). This clonotype showed up many times. Sequencing was performed on blood. The rearrangement links TRBV7-9 to TRBJ2-1; 8 positions match TRBD2. The origin of this receptor is a woman aged 18-30 years with Graves' hyperthyroidism that later progressed to Graves' ophthalmopathy. Here the CDR3 DNA reads TGTGCCAGCAGCTTAGTCGGGAGGGCCCTCGGGCAGTTCTTC. It yields the protein CASSLVGRALGQFF.